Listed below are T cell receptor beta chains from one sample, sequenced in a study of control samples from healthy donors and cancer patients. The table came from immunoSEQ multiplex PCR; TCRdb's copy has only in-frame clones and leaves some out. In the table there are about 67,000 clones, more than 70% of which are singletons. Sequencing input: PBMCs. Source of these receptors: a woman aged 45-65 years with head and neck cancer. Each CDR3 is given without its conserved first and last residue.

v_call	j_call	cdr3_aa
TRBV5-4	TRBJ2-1	ASSTWTGPNEQF
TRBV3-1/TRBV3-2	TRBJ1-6	ASRPRDRSYNSPLH
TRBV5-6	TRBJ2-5	ASSSDSYQETQY
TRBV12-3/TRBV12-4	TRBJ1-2	ASSARRLYGYT
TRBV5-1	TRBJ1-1	ASSLAGTGEAF
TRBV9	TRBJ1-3	ASSAEGALTGNTIY
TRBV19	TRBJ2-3	ASSTPGGGPDTQY
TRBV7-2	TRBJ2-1	ASSFSREQF
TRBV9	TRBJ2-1	ASSAHDSYNEQF
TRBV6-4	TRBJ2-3	ASSVKPRDTDTQY
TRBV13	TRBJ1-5	ASSEGGEPQH
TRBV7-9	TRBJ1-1	ASSLVDFNTEAF
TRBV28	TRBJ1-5	ASSLLRGYQPQH
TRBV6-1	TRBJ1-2	ASSEGANYGYT
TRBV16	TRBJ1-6	ASSQFWTGDSPLH
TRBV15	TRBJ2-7	ATSKERDRTYEQY
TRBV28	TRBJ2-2	ATPLGSGTTGELF
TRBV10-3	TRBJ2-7	AISEPNPGQTYEQY
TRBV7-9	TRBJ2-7	ASSLTTDRGLDEQY
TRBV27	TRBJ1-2	ASNRDGSNYGYT
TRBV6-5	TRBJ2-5	ASPAPTIQETQY
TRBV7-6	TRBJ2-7	ASSQLAGGSYEQY
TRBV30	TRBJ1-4	ALKTGGYEKLF
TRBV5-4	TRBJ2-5	ASSLVGQGETQY
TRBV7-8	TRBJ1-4	ASSNREKGEKLF
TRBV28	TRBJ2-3	ASSSPGQGGTDTQY
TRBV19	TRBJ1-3	ASSTTGTGNTIY
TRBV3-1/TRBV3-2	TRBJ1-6	ASSQARGVNSPLH
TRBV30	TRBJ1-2	AWSAKGERGYT
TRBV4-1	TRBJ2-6	ASSQVQLNSGANVLT
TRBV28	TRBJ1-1	ASTRGRNTEAF
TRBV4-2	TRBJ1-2	ASSQDRQVPYGYT
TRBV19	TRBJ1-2	ASSNRGQDVNYGYT
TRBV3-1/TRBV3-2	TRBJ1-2	ASSQSQGGFSIGYT
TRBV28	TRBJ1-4	ASSLGRQLF
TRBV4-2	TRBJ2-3	ASSLKGSGGRSTDTQY
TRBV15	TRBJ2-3	ATSRPSSSSQY
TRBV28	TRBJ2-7	ASTVTSGGWYEQY
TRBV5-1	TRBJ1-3	ASSPSGQVSGNTIY
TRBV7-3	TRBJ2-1	ASSPSGGAPYNEQF
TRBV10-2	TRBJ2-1	ASSEGTSGANEQF
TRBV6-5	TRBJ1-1	ASNSPGRTEAF
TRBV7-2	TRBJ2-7	ASSSSVPGGRYEQY
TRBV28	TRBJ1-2	ASSFLTSRAYFYGYT
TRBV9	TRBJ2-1	ASSPTTGGNNEQF
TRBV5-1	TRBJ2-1	ASSLASTATGEQF
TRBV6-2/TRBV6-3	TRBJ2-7	ASSYFGGTSYEQY
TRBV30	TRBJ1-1	AWRDRVTEAF
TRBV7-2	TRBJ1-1	AGRGFISTPEAF
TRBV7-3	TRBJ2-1	ASSAGLGREQF
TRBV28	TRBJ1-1	ATFSQNTEAF
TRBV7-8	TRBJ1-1	ASSLDRLGTEAF
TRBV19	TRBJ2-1	ASSIGTSGGRSYNEQF
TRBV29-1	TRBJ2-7	SVEAPGQYEQY
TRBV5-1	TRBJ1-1	ASSLSANTEAF
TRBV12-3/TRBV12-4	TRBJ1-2	ASSFPGTGYT
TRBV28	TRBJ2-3	ASSLTSGGTDTQY